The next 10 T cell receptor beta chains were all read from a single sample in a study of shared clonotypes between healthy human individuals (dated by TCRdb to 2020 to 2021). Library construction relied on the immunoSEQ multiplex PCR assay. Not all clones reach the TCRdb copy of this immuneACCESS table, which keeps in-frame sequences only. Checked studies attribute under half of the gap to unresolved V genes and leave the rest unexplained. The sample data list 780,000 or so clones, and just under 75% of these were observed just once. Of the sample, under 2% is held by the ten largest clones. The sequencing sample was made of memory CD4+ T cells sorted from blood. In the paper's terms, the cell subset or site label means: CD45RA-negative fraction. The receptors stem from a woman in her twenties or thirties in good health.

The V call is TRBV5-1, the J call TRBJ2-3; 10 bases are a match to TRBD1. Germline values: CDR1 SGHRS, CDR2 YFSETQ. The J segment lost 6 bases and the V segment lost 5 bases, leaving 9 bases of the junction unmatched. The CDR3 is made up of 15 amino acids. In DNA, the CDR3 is TGCGCCAGCAGGGCCGGGACAGGGGTATCGGATACGCAGTATTTT. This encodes CASRAGTGVSDTQYF.

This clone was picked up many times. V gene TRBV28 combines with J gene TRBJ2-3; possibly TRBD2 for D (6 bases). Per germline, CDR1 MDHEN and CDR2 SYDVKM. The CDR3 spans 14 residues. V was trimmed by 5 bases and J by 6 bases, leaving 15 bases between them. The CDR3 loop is CASSLLGGPDTQYF. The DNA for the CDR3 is TGTGCCAGCAGTCTCCTCGGGGGTCCCGATACGCAGTATTTT.

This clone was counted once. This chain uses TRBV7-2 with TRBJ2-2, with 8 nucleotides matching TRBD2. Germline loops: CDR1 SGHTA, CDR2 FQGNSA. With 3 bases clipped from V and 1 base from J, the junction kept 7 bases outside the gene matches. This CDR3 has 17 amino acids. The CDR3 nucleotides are TGTGCCAGCAGCTTGAATAGCGGGGCCTGGAACACCGGGGAGCTGTTTTTT. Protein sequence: CASSLNSGAWNTGELFF.

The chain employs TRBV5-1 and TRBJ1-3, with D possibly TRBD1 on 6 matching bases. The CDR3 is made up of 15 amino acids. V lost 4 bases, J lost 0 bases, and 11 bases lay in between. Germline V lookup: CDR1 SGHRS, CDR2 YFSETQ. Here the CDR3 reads CASSVGQTSGNTIYF. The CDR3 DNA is TGCGCCAGCAGCGTCGGACAGACCTCTGGAAACACCATATATTTT.

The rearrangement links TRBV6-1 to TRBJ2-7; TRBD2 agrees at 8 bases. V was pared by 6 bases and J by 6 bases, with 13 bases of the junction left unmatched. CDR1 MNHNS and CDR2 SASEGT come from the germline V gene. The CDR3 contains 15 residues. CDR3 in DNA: TGTGCCAGCAGCGACACCGGACTAGCCGCGATCGAGCAGTACTTC. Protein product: CASSDTGLAAIEQYF.

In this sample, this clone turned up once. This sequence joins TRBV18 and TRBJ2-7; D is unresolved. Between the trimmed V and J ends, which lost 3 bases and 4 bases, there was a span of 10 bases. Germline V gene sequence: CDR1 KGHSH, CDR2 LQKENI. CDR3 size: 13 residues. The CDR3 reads CASSPTPGYEQYF. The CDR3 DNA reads TGTGCCAGCTCACCCACCCCCGGTTACGAGCAGTACTTC.

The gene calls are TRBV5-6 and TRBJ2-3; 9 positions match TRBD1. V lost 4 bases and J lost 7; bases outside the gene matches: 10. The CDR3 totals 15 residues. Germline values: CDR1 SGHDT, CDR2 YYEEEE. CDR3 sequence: CASSRAGTGHYTQYF. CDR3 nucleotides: TGTGCCAGCAGCCGTGCGGGGACAGGGCACTATACGCAGTATTTT.

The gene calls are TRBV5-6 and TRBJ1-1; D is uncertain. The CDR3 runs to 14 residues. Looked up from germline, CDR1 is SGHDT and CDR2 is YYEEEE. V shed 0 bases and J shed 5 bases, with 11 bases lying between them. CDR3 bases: TGTGCCAGCAGCTTGGCCCCACGGTCTACTGAAGCTTTCTTT. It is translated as CASSLAPRSTEAFF.

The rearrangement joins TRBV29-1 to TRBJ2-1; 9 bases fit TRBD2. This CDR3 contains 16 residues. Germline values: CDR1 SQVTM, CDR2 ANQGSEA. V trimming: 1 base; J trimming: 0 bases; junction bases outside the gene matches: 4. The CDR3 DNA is TGCAGCGTTGAAGCGGGTAGCGGGAGCTCCTACAATGAGCAGTTCTTC. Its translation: CSVEAGSGSSYNEQFF.

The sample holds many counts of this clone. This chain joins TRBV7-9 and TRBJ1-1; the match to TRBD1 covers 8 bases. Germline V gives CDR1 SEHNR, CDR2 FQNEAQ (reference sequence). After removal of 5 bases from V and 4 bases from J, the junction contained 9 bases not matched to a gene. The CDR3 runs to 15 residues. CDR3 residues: CASSPWTGQGTEAFF. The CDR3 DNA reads TGTGCCAGCAGCCCATGGACAGGGCAGGGCACTGAAGCTTTCTTT.